The next 10 T cell receptor beta chains were all read from a single sample in a study of blood T cells in healthy people across ages. It was with a sample-barcoded 5' primer and a J-beta primer mix that a second PCR of roughly 7 to 11 cycles was run. TCRdb re-called the 5' RACE reads through MiXCR, storing one row per CDR3 protein. This table holds around 690,000 distinct CDR3 sequences, 58% found once. The sample taken for sequencing was blood. Every receptor here comes from a man between 60 and 70 years old in good health.

This chain uses TRBV18 with TRBJ2-1; possible D gene TRBD2, 5 bases. V was cut by 4 bases and J by 5 bases, with 18 bases left in between. There are 16 residues in the CDR3. Germline CDR1 KGHSH, CDR2 LQKENI. The chain's CDR3 is CASSLMTRAGHNEQFF. The CDR3 region has the DNA TGTGCCAGCTCACTCATGACCCGGGCGGGTCACAATGAGCAGTTCTTC. Filled out from reference TRBV18 and TRBJ2-1, the complete variable domain reads NAGVMQNPRHLVRRRGQEARLRCSPMKGHSHVYWYRQLPEEGLKFMVYLQKENIIDESGMPKERFSAEFPKEGPSILRIQQVVRGDSAAYFCASSLMTRAGHNEQFFGPGTRLTVL.

The chain links TRBV9 to TRBJ1-6; 9 nucleotides align to TRBD1. CDR3 length: 15 residues. The junction had 2 bases not matched to a gene; V was cut back by 0 bases and J by 7 bases. Germline V gene sequence: CDR1 SGDLS, CDR2 YYNGEE. Here the CDR3 DNA reads TGTGCCAGCAGCGTAGCTACAGGGGGCAATTCACCCCTCCACTTT. It specifies CASSVATGGNSPLHF.

This clonotype was counted once. The rearrangement joins TRBV28 to TRBJ2-3; 7 bases map to TRBD2. Germline V gene sequence: CDR1 MDHEN, CDR2 SYDVKM. V dropped 6 bases and J dropped 0; count of bases not matched to a gene: 12. The CDR3 extends over 17 amino acids. The CDR3 coding sequence is TGTGCCAGCAGCCACGAGGGCGCCGGGAGGAGCACAGATACGCAGTATTTT. Translation: CASSHEGAGRSTDTQYF.

This clonotype was counted only a few times. The chain carries TRBV20-1 and TRBJ2-5, with 8 bases identical to TRBD2. CDR1 is DFQATT, CDR2 SNEGSKA, per germline (reference sequence). With V trimmed by 0 bases and J by 2 bases, 11 bases remained unmatched. CDR3 length: 17 amino acids. This chain's CDR3 is CSARDPLIGGDQETQYF. DNA for the CDR3: TGCAGTGCTAGAGACCCCCTAATCGGGGGGGATCAAGAGACCCAGTACTTC.

The DNA for the CDR3 is TGCAGCGTTGTGGAGACCAACGGCAATCAGCCCCAGCATTTT. Protein: CSVVETNGNQPQHF. The chain recombines TRBV29-1 with TRBJ1-5; D remains ambiguous. Germline V CDR1 and CDR2: SQVTM, ANQGSEA. V lost 4 bases to trimming and J lost 2 bases, with 12 bases between them. The CDR3 consists of 14 residues.

In its sample, this clonotype was seen a few times. CDR3 sequence reads: CATTGGSGANVLTF. The CDR3 DNA reads as TGTGCCACCACAGGGGGGTCCGGGGCCAACGTCCTGACTTTC. The chain carries TRBV6-6 and TRBJ2-6, with 8 bases identical to TRBD1. V shed 10 bases and J 4 bases; nucleotides not matched to a gene: 6. CDR1 MNHNY and CDR2 SVGAGI come from the germline V gene (reference sequence). The CDR3 consists of 14 residues.

The sample holds a few counts of this clonotype. V and J are TRBV29-1 and TRBJ1-2, with 7 bases fitting TRBD1. The CDR3 extends over 14 amino acids. The V segment lost 1 base and the J segment 4 bases; nucleotides outside the gene matches: 6. Germline CDR1 reads SQVTM; CDR2 reads ANQGSEA. This CDR3 is CSVEVRTGTYGYTF. CDR3 DNA: TGCAGCGTTGAAGTAAGGACAGGAACCTATGGCTACACCTTC.

J is TRBJ2-3 and V is TRBV20-1, with TRBD2 matching 10 bases. The CDR3 consists of 15 residues. Germline V gives CDR1 DFQATT, CDR2 SNEGSKA (reference sequence). V dropped 2 bases and J dropped 7; count of bases not matched to a gene: 9. CDR3 protein: CSARTPSGSTNTQYF. DNA of the CDR3: TGCAGTGCTAGAACCCCTAGCGGGAGTACGAATACGCAGTATTTT.

The rearrangement links TRBV20-1 to TRBJ1-2; 8 bases are a match to TRBD1. The ends lost 2 bases at V and 8 bases at J; junction bases unmatched: 4. There are 12 residues in the CDR3. Germline CDR1 and CDR2: DFQATT and SNEGSKA (reference sequence). The CDR3 spells CSARRTGFGYTF. The CDR3 region has the DNA TGCAGTGCTAGACGGACAGGGTTCGGCTACACCTTC.

This chain uses TRBV29-1 with TRBJ1-5; D gene ambiguous. CDR3 length equals 12 residues. Trimming shortened V by 0 bases and J by 7 bases, and 7 bases separated the two germline ends. The V gene's germline CDR1 is SQVTM and CDR2 ANQGSEA. The CDR3 here is CSVEDSGQPQHF. In nucleotides, the CDR3 is TGCAGCGTTGAAGATAGCGGGCAGCCCCAGCATTTT.